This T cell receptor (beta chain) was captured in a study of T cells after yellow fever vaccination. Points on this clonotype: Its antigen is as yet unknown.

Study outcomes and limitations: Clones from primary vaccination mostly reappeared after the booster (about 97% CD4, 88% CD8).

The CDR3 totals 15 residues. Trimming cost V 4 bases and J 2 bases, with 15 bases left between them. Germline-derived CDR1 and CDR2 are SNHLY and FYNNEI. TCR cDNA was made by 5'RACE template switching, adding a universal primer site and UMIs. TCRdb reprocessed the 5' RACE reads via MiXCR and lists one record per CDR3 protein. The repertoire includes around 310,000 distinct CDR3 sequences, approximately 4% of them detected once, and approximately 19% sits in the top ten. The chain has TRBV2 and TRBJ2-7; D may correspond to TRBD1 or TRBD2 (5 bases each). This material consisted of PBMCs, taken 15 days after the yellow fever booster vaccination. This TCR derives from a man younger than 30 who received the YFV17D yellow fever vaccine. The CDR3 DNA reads TGTGCCAGCAGTGCCCCGGGACGACGAGCCTACGAGCAGTACTTC. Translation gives CASSAPGRRAYEQYF.